The rows below give T cell receptor beta chains drawn from one sample of a study of cytomegalovirus exposure and HLA in healthy donors. The table came from immunoSEQ multiplex PCR; TCRdb's copy has only in-frame clones and leaves some out. This sample has 150,000 to 200,000 clones, with about 76% found just once. The sample consisted of PBMCs. The origin of the receptors is a male donor in good health and CMV-seropositive. CDR3s leave out the opening cysteine and the closing phenylalanine or tryptophan. A D gene is named only where the DNA matches it firmly.

13	TRBV2	TRBJ1-6	-	ASSLRVADNSPLH
13	TRBV7-6	TRBJ2-1	TRBD1	ASTPAGGRYNEQF
13	TRBV13	TRBJ2-5	-	ASSPKFGDQETQY
15	TRBV5-4	TRBJ1-1	-	ASSLGSGRGGNTEAF
11	TRBV13	TRBJ2-5	-	ASSKTGQETQY
15	TRBV28	TRBJ1-4	TRBD1	ASSLAVTGQGDEKLF
11	TRBV18	TRBJ1-1	-	ASSPARGAEAF
13	TRBV9	TRBJ2-7	TRBD2	ASSVLADPSYEQY
13	TRBV7-2	TRBJ2-7	TRBD1	ASSLVADRGDEQY
14	TRBV4-2	TRBJ1-4	-	ASSQDIGGEGRLCL
12	TRBV19	TRBJ1-5	-	ASIAPGDNQPQH
10	TRBV19	TRBJ1-5	-	AVQQGGQPQH
11	TRBV18	TRBJ2-5	-	ASSPPAGETQY
13	TRBV6-5	TRBJ1-3	-	ASSYNPAFADTIY
12	TRBV7-8	TRBJ1-6	TRBD1	ASSRTGGGTPLH
13	TRBV5-1	TRBJ2-5	TRBD2	ASSFLAGTEETQY